This T cell receptor (beta chain) was captured in a study of OX40 agonist ivuxolimab in advanced cancers. Across the study: Males comprised about 78% of the group, whose mean age was about 61 years (range roughly 23 to 80). The study's findings and limits: Within 6 weeks, CD4+ and CD8+ blood T cells expanded clonally at 0.1 to 3.0 mg/kg. The expanded peripheral T cells' antigen specificity was not determined.

Blood sampling was done at baseline, cycle 4 day 1, and cycle 7 day 1. Notes on this clone: What it recognizes is unknown.

Measured with immunoSEQ multiplex PCR; TCRdb has only the in-frame clones, and not every one. The profile covers around 72,000 clones, with approximately 90% appearing a single time and about 2.4% taken by the ten largest. The CDR3 has 15 amino acids. J was trimmed by 4 bases and V by 0 bases; bases with no gene match: 4. Germline loops: CDR1 MGHRA, CDR2 YSYEKL. The V gene is TRBV4-1, the J gene TRBJ1-2; 8 bases fit TRBD1. This TCR was sampled from an adult with an advanced solid tumor such as melanoma, head and neck, liver or kidney cancer. The sample consisted of CD4+ or CD8+ T cells sorted from blood, taken in a trial of the OX40 agonist ivuxolimab. As DNA, the CDR3 is TGCGCCAGCAGCCAAGACAGGGGGCGTTTCTATGGCTACACCTTC. It codes for CASSQDRGRFYGYTF.